This T cell receptor (beta chain) is drawn from a study of cytomegalovirus exposure and HLA in healthy donors. Study-wide findings and caveats: A later examination showed that TCR association rates differed by HLA locus, with DRB1 most and HLA-C fewest. Rarity characterized most TCR sequences, yet some public TCRs appeared in many donors.

Worth noting for this clone: Its antigen is unknown.

From germline, CDR1 is SNHLY and CDR2 FYNNEI. V lost 3 bases, J lost 3 bases, and 6 bases stayed unmatched. The CDR3 has 15 amino acids. PCR primers comprised 60 Vbeta and 13 Jbeta primers. Profiled with immunoSEQ multiplex PCR; TCRdb holds only in-frame clones, not every one. In the table there are 100,000 to 120,000 clones, about 12% of which are singletons. This chain uses TRBV2 with TRBJ2-7, with TRBD1 matching 9 bases. The origin of this receptor is a middle-aged man in good health and CMV-seropositive. The specimen was PBMCs. The CDR3, as DNA: TGTGCCAGCAGTGACATACAGGGGGCGGACTACGAGCAGTACTTC. Translated, it gives CASSDIQGADYEQYF.